A selection of T cell receptor beta chains follows, all from one sample in a study of cytomegalovirus exposure and HLA in healthy donors. This table comes from immunoSEQ multiplex PCR, and its TCRdb copy is limited to in-frame clones, with some not included. The data show 68,000 or so clones, approximately 88% seen once. The sequencing sample was made of PBMCs. These TCRs come from a young woman in good health and CMV-seronegative. The CDR3 runs from the conserved cysteine through the conserved F or W. The D gene is left open where the match is weak. Only part of the rows carry a size: once, few, many, or a class if the clone is expanded.

TRBV6-5	-	TRBJ1-2	TRBD1	CASSYSGAGGNYGYTF	TGTGCCAGCAGTTACTCGGGTGCAGGGGGCAACTATGGCTACACCTTC
TRBV5-1	once	TRBJ2-7	TRBD2	CASSLAPTGGGYEQYF	TGCGCCAGCAGCTTGGCTCCAACCGGGGGGGGGTACGAGCAGTACTTC
TRBV28	-	TRBJ1-2	TRBD1	CASSYGQAGGYTF	TGTGCCAGCAGTTACGGACAGGCTGGGGGCTACACCTTC
TRBV14	-	TRBJ1-1	-	CASSQEFVTAGAEAFF	TGTGCCAGCAGCCAAGAATTTGTGACGGCGGGGGCTGAAGCTTTCTTT
TRBV7-9	-	TRBJ2-7	-	CASSRQTYYEQYF	TGTGCCAGCAGCCGACAGACTTACTACGAGCAGTACTTC
TRBV5-1	once	TRBJ2-1	TRBD2	CASSTGLAGSSYNEQFF	TGCGCCAGCAGCACTGGACTAGCGGGGAGCTCCTACAATGAGCAGTTCTTC
TRBV5-5	-	TRBJ1-4	TRBD1	CASSVGTGATNEKLFF	TGTGCCAGCAGCGTAGGGACAGGGGCAACTAATGAAAAACTGTTTTTT
TRBV7-8	-	TRBJ2-7	-	CASSLDRVRRIPYEQYF	TGTGCCAGCAGCTTAGACAGGGTCCGGCGAATTCCCTACGAGCAGTACTTC
TRBV28	-	TRBJ2-7	-	CASSTGLGDEQYF	TGTGCCAGCTCCACCGGGCTAGGGGACGAGCAGTACTTC
TRBV7-2	-	TRBJ2-3	TRBD2	CASSRRPSGGTDTQYF	TGTGCCAGCAGCCGACGACCTAGCGGGGGCACAGATACGCAGTATTTT
TRBV6-1	-	TRBJ2-6	-	CASKVGDLANVLTF	TGTGCCAGCAAGGTGGGCGACCTGGCCAACGTCCTGACTTTC
TRBV7-8	-	TRBJ2-7	-	CASSLRGSGPYEQYF	TGTGCCAGCAGCTTACGGGGTAGCGGACCCTACGAGCAGTACTTC
TRBV5-5	-	TRBJ2-7	TRBD2	CASSLGAGGVEQYF	TGTGCCAGCAGCTTGGGAGCGGGAGGGGTCGAGCAGTACTTC
TRBV15	-	TRBJ2-1	TRBD2	CATSRDLAGGSYNEQFF	TGTGCCACCAGCAGGGATCTAGCGGGGGGGAGCTACAATGAGCAGTTCTTC
TRBV11-1	-	TRBJ2-1	-	CASSPGRGEQFF	TGTGCCAGCAGTCCCGGTCGGGGTGAGCAGTTCTTC